This T cell receptor (beta chain) was recorded in a study of blood T cell repertoires in COVID-19. On the study more broadly: COVID-19 samples, acute and convalescent, were from the United States, Italy and Spain. T cells, B-cell-depleted T cells, or PBMCs supplied cDNA or gDNA.

Per the study methods: Reference gene primer amplification gave nucleated cell count estimates. Sequenced by immunoSEQ multiplex PCR; TCRdb stores in-frame clones only, minus some. V, J and clone size were drawn from that table, and D and trimming were deduced from the DNA. The sample contains approximately 70,000 clones, roughly 85% of which appear only once. The germline V and J ends were trimmed by 3 bases and 2 bases, with 13 bases remaining between them. CDR1 and CDR2 (germline): SGHRS, YFSETQ. The CDR3 has 15 amino acids. V gene TRBV5-1 combines with J gene TRBJ2-3; perhaps TRBD1 as D (6 bases). Source material: peripheral blood. The sequence came from a human donor in a cohort sampled during active COVID-19. The CDR3 nucleotides are TGCGCCAGCAGCTACGGACAGAGAGACACAGATACGCAGTATTTT. Its protein is CASSYGQRDTDTQYF. Drawing the rest from reference TRBV5-1 and TRBJ2-3, the complete variable domain is KAGVTQTPRYLIKTRGQQVTLSCSPISGHRSVSWYQQTPGQGLQFLFEYFSETQRNKGNFPGRFSGRQFSNSRSEMNVSTLELGDSALYLCASSYGQRDTDTQYFGPGTRLTVL.